Presented here are 29 T cell receptor beta chains from one specimen sequenced in a study of CD8 T cells in Susac syndrome. RNA, at roughly 0.5 to 1 ug, was reverse transcribed with random hexamers. Each CDR3 protein is one row after TCRdb ran MiXCR on the immunoSEQ multiplex PCR reads. The sample carries 150,000 or so distinct CDR3 sequences, nearly 97% recorded once. Sequencing was performed on CD8+ T cells from PBMCs. Source of these receptors: a human donor with multiple sclerosis.

The chain carries TRBV27 and TRBJ1-2; 8 nucleotides align to TRBD1. J was trimmed by 3 bases and V by 6 bases; bases with no gene match: 12. This CDR3 has 16 residues. CDR1 is MNHEY and CDR2 is SMNVEV in the germline V gene (reference sequence). The CDR3 loop is CASSLMGGQVHYGYTF. DNA of the CDR3: TGTGCCAGCAGCCTTATGGGGGGACAGGTACACTATGGCTACACCTTC.

The chain joins TRBV7-9 to TRBJ1-2; unclear D gene. Trimming stripped 8 bases from V and 6 bases from J, with 13 bases between. Germline V lookup: CDR1 SEHNR, CDR2 FQNEAQ (reference sequence). CDR3 length equals 12 residues. Here the CDR3 reads CASERSRDGYTF. The CDR3 DNA sequence: TGTGCCAGCGAAAGGTCCCGTGATGGCTACACCTTC.

The J gene is TRBJ1-2, the V gene TRBV19; D not certain. CDR1 is LNHDA, CDR2 SQIVND, per germline (reference sequence). The V gene lost 2 bases and the J gene lost 4 bases, with 8 bases spanning the gap. This CDR3 contains 13 residues. The CDR3, as DNA: TGTGCCAGTAGTATAAATGGCGGCTATGGCTACACCTTC. Protein: CASSINGGYGYTF.

The rearrangement uses TRBV7-8 and TRBJ2-1, with 7 bases identical to TRBD1. The CDR3 is 14 amino acids. Germline V gene lookup returns CDR1 SGHVS and CDR2 FQNEAQ. After removal of 2 bases from V and 5 bases from J, the junction contained 3 bases not matched to a gene. CDR3 bases: TGTGCCAGCAGCTTATTAGACAGGGACAATGAGCAGTTCTTC. Translating gives CASSLLDRDNEQFF.

The CDR3 spells CASSLIYEQYV. DNA of the CDR3: TGTGCCAGCAGTTTAATTTACGAGCAGTACGTC. The V gene is TRBV27, the J gene TRBJ2-7; D is undetermined. The CDR3 contains 11 residues. The germline V and J ends were trimmed by 2 bases and 4 bases, with 3 bases remaining between them. Germline V gene data show CDR1 as MNHEY and CDR2 as SMNVEV (reference sequence).

V and J are TRBV19 and TRBJ2-5; 9 bases fit TRBD2. The CDR3 length is 16 residues. Germline lookup yields CDR1 LNHDA and CDR2 SQIVND (reference sequence). Unmatched junction bases numbered 10, after V lost 6 bases and J lost 2 bases. CDR3 bases: TGTGCCAGTAGCGCCACGAGTAGCGGGGGTCAAGAGACCCAGTACTTC. Translated: CASSATSSGGQETQYF.

This chain's CDR3 is CASRPSLDGLTDTQYF. CDR3 nucleotide sequence: TGTGCCAGTAGGCCCTCCCTTGACGGGCTCACAGATACGCAGTATTTT. The chain employs TRBV19 and TRBJ2-3; D remains ambiguous. The germline V gene has CDR1 LNHDA and CDR2 SQIVND (reference sequence). V dropped 6 bases and J dropped 2 bases, with 18 bases sitting between them. The CDR3 is 16 residues long.

This clonotype was counted a few times. The chain has TRBV4-1 and TRBJ2-7; D unclear. Germline V CDR1 and CDR2: MGHRA, YSYEKL. V lost 3 bases to trimming and J lost 3 bases, with 9 bases between them. CDR3 length: 13 amino acids. CDR3 nucleotide sequence: TGCGCCAGCAGCCAGGAGTCTAGCTACGAGCAGTACTTC. Its translation: CASSQESSYEQYF.

This clonotype was detected only once. The chain employs TRBV27 and TRBJ2-3, with 9 bases identical to TRBD2. The length of the CDR3 is 16 residues. Looked up from germline, CDR1 is MNHEY and CDR2 is SMNVEV (reference sequence). J lost 2 bases, V lost 7 bases, and 10 bases had no gene match. The CDR3 nucleotides are TGTGCCAGCACTTCCCTCCTAGCGGGGTTCACAGATACGCAGTATTTT. Its protein is CASTSLLAGFTDTQYF.

V and J are TRBV30 and TRBJ2-3, with a possible D match to TRBD1 (6 bases). CDR1 is GTSNPN, CDR2 SVGIG, per germline (reference sequence). V shed 4 bases and J shed 0 bases, with 17 bases lying between them. This CDR3 spans 16 amino acids. The chain's CDR3 is CAWTGVRSPSTDTQYF. Here the CDR3 DNA reads TGTGCCTGGACAGGGGTCCGGAGCCCCAGCACAGATACGCAGTATTTT.

The gene calls are TRBV4-1 and TRBJ1-4; D not resolved. This CDR3 is 17 amino acids long. With 5 bases removed from V and 0 bases from J, the gap between germline ends came to 16 bases. From germline, CDR1 is MGHRA and CDR2 YSYEKL. This chain's CDR3 is CASSEGGSPATNEKLFF. The CDR3 DNA is TGCGCCAGCAGCGAAGGCGGGAGCCCGGCAACTAATGAAAAACTGTTTTTT.

The V call is TRBV9, the J call TRBJ1-2; D call uncertain. The CDR3 contains 12 residues. Trimming removed 3 bases from V and 12 bases from J, with 15 bases in between. The germline gives CDR1 SGDLS, CDR2 YYNGEE. CDR3 bases: TGTGCCAGCAGCGGGGAGGGTCCAGCCCACACCTTC. Its translation: CASSGEGPAHTF.

In this sample, this clonotype turned up once. V gene TRBV15 combines with J gene TRBJ2-2; D not resolved. The CDR3 spans 11 residues. Trimming removed 2 bases from V and 6 bases from J, with 1 base in between. Germline loops: CDR1 LNHNV, CDR2 YYDKDF (reference sequence). The CDR3 DNA sequence: TGTGCCACCAGCAGATCCGGGGAGCTGTTTTTT. The encoded protein is CATSRSGELFF.

The CDR3 nucleotides are TGTGCCTGGAGTGATAGGGTGGCTGATGAGCAGTTCTTC. Translating it yields CAWSDRVADEQFF. The chain combines TRBV30 with TRBJ2-1, with D hard to call. Germline assignment: CDR1 GTSNPN and CDR2 SVGIG (reference sequence). This CDR3 is 13 amino acids long. V lost 1 base, J lost 8 bases, and 12 bases lay in between.

This clonotype was counted once. This chain connects TRBV25-1 to TRBJ1-5; D unresolved. From germline, CDR1 is MGHDK and CDR2 SYGVNS. V lost 5 bases, J lost 3 bases, and 11 bases lay in between. CDR3 size: 14 residues. As DNA, the CDR3 is TGTGCCAGCAGTAAACGGCGGGACAATCAGCCCCAGCATTTT. Translating gives CASSKRRDNQPQHF.

The chain links TRBV7-3 to TRBJ2-3; 8 nucleotides agree with TRBD2. V shed 7 bases and J 4 bases; nucleotides not matched to a gene: 7. This CDR3 spans 14 amino acids. CDR1 SGHTA and CDR2 FQGTGA come from the germline V gene. In nucleotides, the CDR3 is TGTGCCAGCAACCGGGGGGGAGGCGCAGATACGCAGTATTTT. Translation gives CASNRGGGADTQYF.

V is TRBV5-1 and J is TRBJ1-1; D gene unclear. The CDR3 sequence is 13 residues long. The germline V gene encodes CDR1 SGHRS and CDR2 YFSETQ. The germline V and J ends were trimmed by 0 bases and 1 base, with 4 bases remaining between them. The CDR3 DNA follows: TGCGCCAGCAGCTTGGACACGAACACTGAAGCTTTCTTT. Translation gives CASSLDTNTEAFF.

In this sample, this clonotype turned up once. V is TRBV1 and J is TRBJ2-1; TRBD2, the table's D call, lacks a check against the DNA. TRBV1 is a documented pseudogene. The CDR3 has 17 amino acids. CDR3 sequence: CTSSQDGGTWRVNEQFF. In DNA, the CDR3 is TGCACCAGCAGCCAAGATGGGGGGACTTGGAGGGTCAATGAGCAGTTCTTC.

This chain connects TRBV5-1 to TRBJ2-7, with TRBD2 matching 10 bases. This CDR3 contains 16 residues. After removal of 2 bases from V and 3 bases from J, the junction contained 8 bases not matched to a gene. The germline gives CDR1 SGHRS, CDR2 YFSETQ. The CDR3 sequence is CASSFRLAGELYEQYV. In nucleotides, the CDR3 is TGCGCCAGCAGCTTTAGGCTAGCGGGGGAGCTCTACGAGCAGTACGTC.

This rearrangement joins TRBV6-6 to TRBJ2-5; 12 bases agree with TRBD2. There are 16 residues in the CDR3. In germline, CDR1 is MNHNY, CDR2 SVGAGI (reference sequence). Germline trimming cut 6 bases from V and 5 bases from J; bases unmatched to any gene: 10. The CDR3 DNA reads as TGTGCCAGCAGCCTGACTAGCGGGGGCGCCGGGGAGACCCAGTACTTC. Protein product: CASSLTSGGAGETQYF.

The chain recombines TRBV6-2 or TRBV6-3 with TRBJ2-1, with a weak D call TRBD1 (5 bases). This CDR3 spans 12 amino acids. Germline CDR1 is MNHEY and CDR2 is SVGEGT. Trimming left V 8 bases short and J 0 bases short, with 5 bases between. This CDR3 is CASGASYNEQFF. The CDR3 DNA reads as TGTGCCAGCGGGGCCTCCTACAATGAGCAGTTCTTC.

The chain uses TRBV27 and TRBJ1-2; D gene uncertain. This CDR3 has 13 amino acids. Germline loops: CDR1 MNHEY, CDR2 SMNVEV (reference sequence). Trimming pared 6 bases from V and 6 bases from J, leaving 14 bases between. The CDR3: CASSRSGLDGYTF. The CDR3 region has the DNA TGTGCCAGCAGCCGCTCGGGGTTAGATGGCTACACCTTC.

The rearrangement links TRBV19 to TRBJ2-7; 10 bases line up with TRBD1. Germline V gives CDR1 LNHDA, CDR2 SQIVND (reference sequence). V gave up 6 bases and J gave up 2 bases; unmatched junction bases: 4. The CDR3 is 14 amino acids. For the CDR3, the DNA is TGTGCCAGTAGCCCGACAGGGGGCCCCTACGAGCAGTACGTC. It yields the protein CASSPTGGPYEQYV.

The rearrangement links TRBV20-1 to TRBJ2-3; weak D call: TRBD2 (6 bases). Between the trimmed V and J ends, which lost 4 bases and 1 base, there was a span of 9 bases. Looked up from germline, CDR1 is DFQATT and CDR2 is SNEGSKA (reference sequence). The CDR3 consists of 13 residues. The CDR3 protein is CSATGGRTDTQYF. The DNA of the CDR3 is TGCAGTGCTACCGGGGGTCGCACAGATACGCAGTATTTT.

The J gene is TRBJ2-7, the V gene TRBV3-1; D uncertain. This CDR3 has 15 residues. The germline V gene encodes CDR1 LGHDT and CDR2 YNNKEL (reference sequence). The V gene lost 1 base and the J gene lost 2 bases, with 12 bases spanning the gap. The CDR3 nucleotides are TGTGCCAGCAGCCAAGCGGATACAGCCGCCTACGAGCAGTACTTC. Its protein product is CASSQADTAAYEQYF.

J is TRBJ1-2 and V is TRBV14, with D unclear. Between the trimmed V and J ends, which lost 0 bases and 4 bases, there was a span of 12 bases. Germline loops: CDR1 SGHDN, CDR2 FVKESK. The CDR3 is made up of 15 amino acids. The CDR3 DNA reads TGTGCCAGCAGCCAAGACCACACGGGCGGCTATGGCTACACCTTC. It specifies CASSQDHTGGYGYTF.

The V gene is TRBV30, the J gene TRBJ2-1; D gene unclear. Germline CDR1 is GTSNPN and CDR2 is SVGIG (reference sequence). The CDR3 loop spans 15 amino acids. V was shortened by 3 bases and J by 0 bases, with 12 bases between the two germline ends. As DNA, the CDR3 is TGTGCCTGGAGACCCGGCAGTAGCTCCTACAATGAGCAGTTCTTC. The encoded protein is CAWRPGSSSYNEQFF.

This chain joins TRBV7-9 and TRBJ2-2, with unresolved D. Per germline, CDR1 SEHNR and CDR2 FQNEAQ (reference sequence). Trimming pared 2 bases from V and 0 bases from J, leaving 13 bases between. The CDR3 is made up of 17 amino acids. CDR3 sequence reads: CASSLPSVHANTGELFF. Here the CDR3 DNA reads TGTGCCAGCAGCTTACCGTCAGTACATGCGAACACCGGGGAGCTGTTTTTT.

This chain uses TRBV18 with TRBJ2-1; D uncertain. CDR3 length equals 17 residues. Germline V gene data show CDR1 as KGHSH and CDR2 as LQKENI. The V gene lost 0 bases and the J gene lost 7 bases, with 19 bases spanning the gap. CDR3 sequence (DNA): TGTGCCAGCTCACCACCGGTCCTCAGTCCCCCTGGGAATGAGCAGTTCTTC. Its protein product is CASSPPVLSPPGNEQFF.